The clone carrying this T cell receptor beta chain was picked up many times. No antigen is known for it. Time point: newly diagnosed GD, antithyroid drugs for less than 3 months. Making the TCR library involved RNA that had been extracted from PBMCs. The data were obtained in a study of regulatory T cells in long-lasting Graves disease. The authors built TCR beta libraries using iRepertoire HTBI primers and Arm-PCR of CDR3 regions. Via MiXCR, TCRdb re-called the multiplex PCR reads, giving one row per CDR3 protein. The data hold hundreds of thousands of distinct CDR3 sequences, with about a sixth observed a single time. Germline CDR1 reads DFQATT; CDR2 reads SNEGSKA (reference sequence). The CDR3 has 12 residues. The J segment lost 6 bases and the V segment lost 6 bases, leaving 4 bases of the junction unmatched. Study outcomes and limitations: TRBV28, TRBJ1-2 and TRBJ2-5 emerged as the favored segments in persistent disease.

The same data also contributed to another study, on T cells in Graves' hyperthyroidism and ophthalmopathy. As that report states: Uncontrolled infections, other autoimmune diseases, pregnancy or lactation led to exclusion of patients. First-round RT-PCR of the TCR CDR3 relied on the HTBI primer set. Also found in blood were most expanded thyroid clonotypes above 0.001.

This TCR came from a man between 40 and 49 years old with Graves disease. This sequence joins TRBV20-1 and TRBJ2-2, with TRBD1 identical over 7 bases. Sample: peripheral blood mononuclear cells (PBMCs), taken at new diagnosis, from a patient treated with antithyroid drugs. The CDR3 spells CSARQGAGELFF. The CDR3 DNA reads TGCAGTGCCAGACAGGGAGCCGGGGAGCTGTTTTTT.